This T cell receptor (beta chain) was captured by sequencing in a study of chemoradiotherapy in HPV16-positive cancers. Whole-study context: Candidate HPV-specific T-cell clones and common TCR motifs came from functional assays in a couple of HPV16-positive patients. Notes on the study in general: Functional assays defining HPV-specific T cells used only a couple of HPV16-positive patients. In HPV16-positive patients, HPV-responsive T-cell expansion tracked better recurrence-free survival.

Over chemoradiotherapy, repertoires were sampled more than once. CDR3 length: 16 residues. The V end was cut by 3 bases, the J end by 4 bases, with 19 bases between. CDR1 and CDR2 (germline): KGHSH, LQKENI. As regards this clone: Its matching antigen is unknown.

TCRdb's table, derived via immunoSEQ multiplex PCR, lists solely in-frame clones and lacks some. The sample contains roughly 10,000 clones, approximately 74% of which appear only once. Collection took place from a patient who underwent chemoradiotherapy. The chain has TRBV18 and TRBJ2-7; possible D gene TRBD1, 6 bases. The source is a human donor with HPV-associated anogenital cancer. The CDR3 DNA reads TGTGCCAGCTCACCGGGGGACATAGCCCCCAAGTACGAGCAGTACTTC. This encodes CASSPGDIAPKYEQYF.